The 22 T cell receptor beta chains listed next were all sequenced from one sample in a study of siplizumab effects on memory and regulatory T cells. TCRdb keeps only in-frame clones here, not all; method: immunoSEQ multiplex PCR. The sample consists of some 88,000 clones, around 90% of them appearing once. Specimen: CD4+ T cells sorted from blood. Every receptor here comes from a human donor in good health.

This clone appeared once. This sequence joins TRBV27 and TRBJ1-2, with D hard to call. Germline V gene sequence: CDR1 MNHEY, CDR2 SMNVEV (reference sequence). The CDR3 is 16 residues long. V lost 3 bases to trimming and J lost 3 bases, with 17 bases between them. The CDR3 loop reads CASSFSLGPGDYGYTF. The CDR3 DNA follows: TGTGCCAGCAGTTTTTCCCTTGGCCCCGGGGACTATGGCTACACCTTC.

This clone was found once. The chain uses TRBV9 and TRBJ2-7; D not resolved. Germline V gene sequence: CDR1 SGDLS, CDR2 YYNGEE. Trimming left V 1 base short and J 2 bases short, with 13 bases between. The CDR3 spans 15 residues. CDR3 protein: CASSVSALGTYEQYF. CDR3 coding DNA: TGTGCCAGCAGCGTATCAGCACTGGGGACCTACGAGCAGTACTTC. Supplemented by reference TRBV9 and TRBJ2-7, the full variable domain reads DSGVTQTPKHLITATGQRVTLRCSPRSGDLSVYWYQQSLDQGLQFLIQYYNGEERAKGNILERFSAQQFPDLHSELNLSSLELGDSALYFCASSVSALGTYEQYFGPGTRLTVT.

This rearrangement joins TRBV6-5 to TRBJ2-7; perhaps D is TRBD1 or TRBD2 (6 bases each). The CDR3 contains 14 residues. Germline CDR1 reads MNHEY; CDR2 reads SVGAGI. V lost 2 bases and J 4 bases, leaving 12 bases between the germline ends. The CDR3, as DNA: TGTGCCAGCAGTTACCCAGGGGACTTTTACGAGCAGTACTTC. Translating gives CASSYPGDFYEQYF.

The CDR3 nucleotides read TGTGCCAGCAGTGGGAATACGCAGTATTTT. It is translated as CASSGNTQYF. J is TRBJ2-3 and V is TRBV7-9; D is ambiguous. CDR1 is SEHNR and CDR2 is FQNEAQ in the germline V gene (reference sequence). The CDR3 has 10 residues. Trimming removed 6 bases at V and 7 bases at J, with 5 bases between.

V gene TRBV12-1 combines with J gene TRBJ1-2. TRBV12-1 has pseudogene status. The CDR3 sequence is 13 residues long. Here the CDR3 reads CASSLKDGYGYTF. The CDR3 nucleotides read TGTGCCAGCAGCCTCAAGGACGGATATGGCTACACCTTC.

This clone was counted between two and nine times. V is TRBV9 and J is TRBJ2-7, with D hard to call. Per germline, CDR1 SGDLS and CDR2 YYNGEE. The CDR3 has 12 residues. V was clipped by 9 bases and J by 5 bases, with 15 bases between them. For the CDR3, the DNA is TGTGCCAAACAACGCAGGATCAACGAGCAGTACTTC. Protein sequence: CAKQRRINEQYF.

CDR3: CASSLQALYRTDTQYF. The CDR3 DNA reads TGTGCCAGCAGCCTGCAAGCCTTGTACAGAACCGATACGCAGTATTTT. The chain joins TRBV7-2 to TRBJ2-3; D gene uncertain. Germline V gene data show CDR1 as SGHTA and CDR2 as FQGNSA. Trimming cost V 5 bases and J 6 bases, with 21 bases left between them. The CDR3 spans 16 residues.

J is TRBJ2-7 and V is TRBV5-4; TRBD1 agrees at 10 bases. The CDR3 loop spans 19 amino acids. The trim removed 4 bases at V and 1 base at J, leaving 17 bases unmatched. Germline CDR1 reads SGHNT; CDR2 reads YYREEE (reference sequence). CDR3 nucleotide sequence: TGTGCCAGCAGCGGACTGACTCAACCGGGACAGGGGCATTCCTACGAGCAGTACTTC. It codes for CASSGLTQPGQGHSYEQYF.

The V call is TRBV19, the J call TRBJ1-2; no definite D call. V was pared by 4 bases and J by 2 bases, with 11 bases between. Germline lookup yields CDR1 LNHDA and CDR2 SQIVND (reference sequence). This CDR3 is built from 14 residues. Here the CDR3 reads CASSKAAGNYGYTF. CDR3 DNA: TGTGCCAGTAGTAAGGCGGCGGGAAACTATGGCTACACCTTC. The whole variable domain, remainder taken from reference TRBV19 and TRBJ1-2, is DGGITQSPKYLFRKEGQNVTLSCEQNLNHDAMYWYRQDPGQGLRLIYYSQIVNDFQKGDIAEGYSVSREKKESFPLTVTSAQKNPTAFYLCASSKAAGNYGYTFGSGTRLTVV.

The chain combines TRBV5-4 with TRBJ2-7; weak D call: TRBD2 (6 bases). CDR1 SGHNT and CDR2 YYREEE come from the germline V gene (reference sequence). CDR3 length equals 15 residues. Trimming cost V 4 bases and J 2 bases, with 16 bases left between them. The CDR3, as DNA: TGTGCCAGCAGCCCAGGACGGGGAGGCACCTACGAGCAGTACTTC. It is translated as CASSPGRGGTYEQYF. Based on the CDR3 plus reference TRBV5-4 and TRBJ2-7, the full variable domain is ETGVTQSPTHLIKTRGQQVTLRCSSQSGHNTVSWYQQALGQGPQFIFQYYREEENGRGNFPPRFSGLQFPNYSSELNVNALELDDSALYLCASSPGRGGTYEQYFGPGTRLTVT.

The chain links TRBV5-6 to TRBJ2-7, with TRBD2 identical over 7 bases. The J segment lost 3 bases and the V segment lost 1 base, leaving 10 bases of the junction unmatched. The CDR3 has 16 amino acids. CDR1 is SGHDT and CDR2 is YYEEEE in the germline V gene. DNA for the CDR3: TGTGCCAGCAGCTTGACGGGGGGAACGGACTTCTACGAGCAGTACTTC. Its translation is CASSLTGGTDFYEQYF.

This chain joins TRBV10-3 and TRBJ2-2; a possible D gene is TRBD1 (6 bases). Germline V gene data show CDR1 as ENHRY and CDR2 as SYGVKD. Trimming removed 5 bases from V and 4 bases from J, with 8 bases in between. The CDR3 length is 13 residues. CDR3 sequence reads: CAISSGVTGELFF. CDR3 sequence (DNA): TGTGCCATCAGTTCAGGGGTCACCGGGGAGCTGTTTTTT.

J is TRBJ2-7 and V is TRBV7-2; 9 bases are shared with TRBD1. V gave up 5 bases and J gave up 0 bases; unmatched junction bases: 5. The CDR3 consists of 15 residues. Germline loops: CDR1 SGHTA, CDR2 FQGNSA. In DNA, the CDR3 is TGTGCCAGCAGCACACCGGGACAGGGCTCCTACGAGCAGTACTTC. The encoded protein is CASSTPGQGSYEQYF.

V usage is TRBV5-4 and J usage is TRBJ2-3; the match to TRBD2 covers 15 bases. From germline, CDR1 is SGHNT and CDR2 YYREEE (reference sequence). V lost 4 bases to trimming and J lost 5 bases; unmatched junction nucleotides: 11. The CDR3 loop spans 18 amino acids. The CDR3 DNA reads TGTGCCAGCAGCATCGGACTAGCGGGAGGGGGGAGAGGAGATACGCAGTATTTT. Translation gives CASSIGLAGGGRGDTQYF.

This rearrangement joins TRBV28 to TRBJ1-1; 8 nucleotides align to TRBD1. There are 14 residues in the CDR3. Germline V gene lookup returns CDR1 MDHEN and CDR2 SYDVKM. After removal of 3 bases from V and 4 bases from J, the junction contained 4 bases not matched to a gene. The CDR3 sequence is CASSFLTGGTEAFF. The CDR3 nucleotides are TGTGCCAGCAGTTTCCTTACAGGGGGCACTGAAGCTTTCTTT.

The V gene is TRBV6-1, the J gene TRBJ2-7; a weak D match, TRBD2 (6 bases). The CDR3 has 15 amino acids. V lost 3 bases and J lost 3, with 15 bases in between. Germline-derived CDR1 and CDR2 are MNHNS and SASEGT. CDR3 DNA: TGTGCCAGCAGTGAGAATAGCGGCATCTTCTACGAGCAGTACTTC. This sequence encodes CASSENSGIFYEQYF.

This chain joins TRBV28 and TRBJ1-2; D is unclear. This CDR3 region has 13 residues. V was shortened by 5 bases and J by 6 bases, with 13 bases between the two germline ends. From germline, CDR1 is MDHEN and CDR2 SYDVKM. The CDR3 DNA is TGTGCCAGCAGTCCCCGAACTAGGCATGGCTACACCTTC. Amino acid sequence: CASSPRTRHGYTF.

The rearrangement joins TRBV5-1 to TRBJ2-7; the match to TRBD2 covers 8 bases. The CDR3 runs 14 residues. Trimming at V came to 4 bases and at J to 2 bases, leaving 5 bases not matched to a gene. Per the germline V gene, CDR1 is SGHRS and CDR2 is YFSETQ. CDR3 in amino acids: CASSGLGRAYEQYF. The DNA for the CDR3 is TGCGCCAGCAGCGGGCTCGGGAGGGCCTACGAGCAGTACTTC.

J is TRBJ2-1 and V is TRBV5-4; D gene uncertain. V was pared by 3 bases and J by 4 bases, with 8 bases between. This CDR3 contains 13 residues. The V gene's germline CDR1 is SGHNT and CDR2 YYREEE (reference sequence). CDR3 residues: CASSSPRYNEQFF. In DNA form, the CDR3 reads TGTGCCAGCAGCTCTCCGCGATACAATGAGCAGTTCTTC.

Here the CDR3 DNA reads TGTGCCAGCAGTTACCGCGGTGGGACTAATGAAAAACTGTTTTTT. It encodes CASSYRGGTNEKLFF. The chain employs TRBV6-6 and TRBJ1-4; no clear D gene. The CDR3 extends over 15 amino acids. CDR1 MNHNY and CDR2 SVGAGI come from the germline V gene (reference sequence). V lost 2 bases to trimming and J lost 2 bases, with 9 bases between them.

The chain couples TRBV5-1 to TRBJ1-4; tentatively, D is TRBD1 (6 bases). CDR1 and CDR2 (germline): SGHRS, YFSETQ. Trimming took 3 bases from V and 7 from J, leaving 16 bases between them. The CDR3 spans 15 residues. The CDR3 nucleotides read TGCGCCAGCAGCTCCAGCCCCGGGACATTTGAAAAACTGTTTTTT. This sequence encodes CASSSSPGTFEKLFF.

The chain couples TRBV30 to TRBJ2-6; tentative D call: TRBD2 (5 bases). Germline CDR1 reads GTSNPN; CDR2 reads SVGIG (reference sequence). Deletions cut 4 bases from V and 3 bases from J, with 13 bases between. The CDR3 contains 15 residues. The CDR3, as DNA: TGTGCCTGGACTGAAAACGGAGGTGGGGCCAACGTCCTGACTTTC. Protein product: CAWTENGGGANVLTF.